This TCR beta chain was identified in a study of identifying expanded T cells in peripheral blood. Study-level points and caveats: Across healthy donors, higher total template counts meant significantly greater roughly two-week count variance. Approximately 1.2 clones differed between technical replicates, versus roughly 16 and 20 over time.

TCRdb's table, derived via immunoSEQ multiplex PCR, lists solely in-frame clones and lacks some. The sample records about 78,000 clones, 84% being singletons. The CDR3 length is 14 residues. Trimming took off 1 base at V and 10 bases at J, with 16 bases between the two ends. The germline V gene encodes CDR1 MNHNS and CDR2 SASEGT. With respect to this clone: Its specificity is not known.

Sequenced sample: blood. The chain uses TRBV6-1 and TRBJ1-1, with D uncertain. The TCR sequence derives from a person aged 18 to 75 in good health. This CDR3 reads CASSEEGLLAAAFF. In DNA, the CDR3 is TGTGCCAGCAGTGAAGAAGGTTTACTCGCGGCAGCTTTCTTT.